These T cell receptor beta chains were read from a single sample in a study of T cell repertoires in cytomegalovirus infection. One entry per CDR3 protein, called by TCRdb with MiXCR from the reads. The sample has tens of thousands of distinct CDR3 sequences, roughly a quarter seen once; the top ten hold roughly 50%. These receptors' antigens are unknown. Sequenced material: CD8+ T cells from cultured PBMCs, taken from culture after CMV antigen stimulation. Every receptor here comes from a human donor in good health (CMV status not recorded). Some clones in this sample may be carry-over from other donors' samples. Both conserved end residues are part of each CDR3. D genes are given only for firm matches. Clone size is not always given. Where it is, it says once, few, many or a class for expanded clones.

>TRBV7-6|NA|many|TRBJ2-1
TGTGCCAGCAGCTTAGGGGGAGGACAGATGGATGAGCAGTTCTTC
CASSLGGGQMDEQFF
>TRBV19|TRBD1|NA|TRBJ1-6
TGTGCCAGTAATTTTCCGGGACAGGGGGATGAAAATAATTCACCCCTCCACTTT
CASNFPGQGDENNSPLHF
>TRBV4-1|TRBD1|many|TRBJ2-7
TGCGCCAGCAGCCAGGGACACCTACAGGGGGCAACCTACGAGCAGTACTTC
CASSQGHLQGATYEQYF
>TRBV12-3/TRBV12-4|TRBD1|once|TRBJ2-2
TGTGACAGCAGTCGCGGACAGGGGGGCGACACCGGGGAGCTGTTTTTT
CDSSRGQGGDTGELFF
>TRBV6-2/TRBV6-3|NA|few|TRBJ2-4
TGTGCCAGCAGCACCGGACTTTCAGAAAGGGTTACCAAAAACATTCAGTACTTC
CASSTGLSERVTKNIQYF
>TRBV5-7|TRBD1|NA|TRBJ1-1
TGTGCCAGCAGCTTTTCATCCCCCCCCCCAATGGGACAGGGGGTTTCGATGAACACTGAAGCTTTCTTT
CASSFSSPPPMGQGVSMNTEAFF
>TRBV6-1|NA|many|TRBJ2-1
TGTGCCAGCAGTGAAGGAGGTAGCGCGGATGAGCAGTTCTTC
CASSEGGSADEQFF
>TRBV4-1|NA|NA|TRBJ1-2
TGCGCCAGCAGCCAAGAAGTAGGGAGGATCTATGGCTACACCTTC
CASSQEVGRIYGYTF
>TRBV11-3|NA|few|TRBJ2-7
TGTGCCAGCAGCTTGGGGGCGGGGGTGTACGAGCAGTACTTC
CASSLGAGVYEQYF
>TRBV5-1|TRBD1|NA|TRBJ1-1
TGCGCCAGCAGCCGACAGGGTTCGTCGAACACTGAAGCTTTCTTT
CASSRQGSSNTEAFF
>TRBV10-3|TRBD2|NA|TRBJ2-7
TGTGCCATCAGTCAGAGGACTAGCGCGGACTACGAGCAGTACTTC
CAISQRTSADYEQYF
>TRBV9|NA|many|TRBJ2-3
TGTGCCAGCAGCGCCGGGTCGGGTCCAGATACGCAGTATTTT
CASSAGSGPDTQYF
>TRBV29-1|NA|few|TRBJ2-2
TGCAGCGCCTTTGACAGTATCACCGGGGAGCTGTTTTTT
CSAFDSITGELFF
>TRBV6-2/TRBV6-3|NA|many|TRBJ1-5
TGTGCCAGCAGCCTACGACTGACAGGTTCGGGGTTCCCCCAGCATTTT
CASSLRLTGSGFPQHF
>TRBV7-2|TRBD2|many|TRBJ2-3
TGTGCCAGCAGCTTAGACCTAGCGGGAGGGGCAGATACGCAGTATTTT
CASSLDLAGGADTQYF
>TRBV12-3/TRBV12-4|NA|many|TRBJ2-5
TGTGCCAGCAGTATGCCAGAGCAGGAGACCCAGTACTTC
CASSMPEQETQYF
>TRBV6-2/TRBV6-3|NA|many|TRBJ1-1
TGTGCCAGCAGTTACTCGGTCGTGAACACTGAAGCTTTCTTT
CASSYSVVNTEAFF
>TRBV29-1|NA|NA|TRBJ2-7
TGCAGCGCCATAGGGGGGTCCGAGCAGTACTTC
CSAIGGSEQYF
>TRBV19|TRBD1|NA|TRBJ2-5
TGTGCCAGTAGTGAGGACAGGGGGCTTGTAGAGACCCAGTACTTC
CASSEDRGLVETQYF
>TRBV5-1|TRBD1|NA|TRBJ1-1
TGCGCCAGCACACTTCAGGGGGCAGCTGAAGCTTTCTTT
CASTLQGAAEAFF
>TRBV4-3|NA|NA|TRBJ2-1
TGCGCCAGCAGCCAAGTAGGGGGGGAAGGTGAGCAGTTCTTC
CASSQVGGEGEQFF
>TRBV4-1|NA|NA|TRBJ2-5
TGCGCCAGCAGCCAAGAGGGGGCAGGGGTCACCCAAGAGACCCAGTACTTC
CASSQEGAGVTQETQYF
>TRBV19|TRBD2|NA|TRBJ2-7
TGTGCCAGTAGTATTCGTAGCGGGAGGGCCAACGAGCAGTACTTC
CASSIRSGRANEQYF